Listed below are T cell receptor beta chains from one sample, sequenced in a study of blood T cell repertoires in COVID-19. Libraries were prepared by immunoSEQ multiplex PCR; TCRdb keeps only in-frame clonotypes and omits some of them. Of roughly 230,000 clones listed, around 87% are singletons. The source material was PBMCs or T cells enriched from blood (not recorded which). The receptors here all came from a man under 40 in a cohort exposed to, infected with or recovered from COVID-19 (not recorded which). The CDR3 runs from the conserved cysteine through the conserved F or W. D genes are given only for firm matches.

d_call v_call cdr3_aa
NA TRBV10-1 CASSESISAKKGSYEQYF
NA TRBV7-9 CAITAGTPYEQYF
NA TRBV7-3 CASSLIPSVDGYTF
TRBD2 TRBV28 CASSSNRDPLLAGAYNEQFF
NA TRBV7-2 CASSPQALNTEAFF
TRBD2 TRBV18 CASSHRGTAGANTGELFF
TRBD1 TRBV6-5 CASSLWDRGADGYTF
NA TRBV10-3 CAISEVPGVDQPQHF
NA TRBV7-2 CASSQTVAGNTIYF
TRBD2 TRBV27 CASSLPSGTGNEQFF
NA TRBV7-4 CASSLVVRGSGSTDTQYF
TRBD2 TRBV18 CASSPNLAGDEQYF
TRBD1 TRBV7-3 CASRPTGGLNEKLFF
TRBD1 TRBV9 CASSVTGGYEQYF
TRBD2 TRBV7-2 CASSLGPAGVHEQYF
TRBD1 TRBV19 CASRDRAQSSGNTIYF
TRBD1 TRBV18 CASSPRQGNNSPLHF
TRBD1 TRBV6-2/TRBV6-3 CASSYSGQSFYIYGYTF
NA TRBV12-3/TRBV12-4 CASSMRFPTEAFF
TRBD2 TRBV3-1/TRBV3-2 CASIETSGRSHNEQFF
NA TRBV6-1 CASSERGGERTDTQYF
NA TRBV4-3 CASSQDSSYEQYF
NA TRBV27 CASSARDLIPYEQYF